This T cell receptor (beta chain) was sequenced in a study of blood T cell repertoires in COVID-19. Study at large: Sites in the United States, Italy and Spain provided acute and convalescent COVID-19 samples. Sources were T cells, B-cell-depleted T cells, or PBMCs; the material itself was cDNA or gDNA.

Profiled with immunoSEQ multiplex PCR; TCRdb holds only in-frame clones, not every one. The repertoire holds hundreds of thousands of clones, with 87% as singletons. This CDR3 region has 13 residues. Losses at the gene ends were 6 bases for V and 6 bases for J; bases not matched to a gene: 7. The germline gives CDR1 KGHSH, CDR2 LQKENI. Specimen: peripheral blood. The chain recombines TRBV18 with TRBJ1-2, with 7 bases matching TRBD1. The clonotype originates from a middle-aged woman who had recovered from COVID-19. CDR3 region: CASSHGTAHGYTF. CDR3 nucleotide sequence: TGTGCCAGCTCCCACGGGACAGCCCATGGCTACACCTTC.